This TCR beta chain is from a study of T cells in localized non-small cell lung cancer. TCRdb's copy holds only in-frame clones and misses some; the assay was immunoSEQ multiplex PCR. The sample includes about 26,000 clones, around nine tenths seen only once; the top ten take over 12%. The material was peripheral blood, obtained before any cancer treatment. This receptor was obtained from an older female donor with stage II squamous cell lung carcinoma.

The CDR3 nucleotides read TGTGCCTGGAGTGTGGCAGGTGATCAGCCCCAGCATTTT. Protein: CAWSVAGDQPQHF. This rearrangement joins TRBV30 to TRBJ1-5; D unresolved. CDR1 GTSNPN and CDR2 SVGIG come from the germline V gene (reference sequence). This CDR3 is built from 13 residues. V was trimmed by 0 bases and J by 5 bases, leaving 8 bases between them.